This section outlines one TCR beta chain sequence together with its context. The record originates from a study of blood T cell repertoires in COVID-19. Study-level information: T cells, B-cell-depleted T cells, or PBMCs provided the cDNA or gDNA that served as material.

Per germline, CDR1 SQVTM and CDR2 ANQGSEA. The CDR3 consists of 13 residues. Original processing notes: By means of reference gene primer amplification, nucleated cell counts were estimated. Here immunoSEQ multiplex PCR was the method, and the copy in TCRdb shows in-frame clones only, minus some. The V and J calls and the clone size are those of that table, but D and trimming were determined from the DNA. The repertoire holds approximately 220,000 clones, with over 80% as singletons. V usage is TRBV29-1 and J usage is TRBJ2-1; TRBD2 aligns across 10 bases. Sequencing was done on a sample of peripheral blood. This clonotype originated in a man in his forties with acute or convalescent COVID-19. CDR3 protein: CSDSSGRVDEQFF. CDR3 bases: TGCAGTGACTCTAGCGGGAGAGTCGATGAGCAGTTCTTC.